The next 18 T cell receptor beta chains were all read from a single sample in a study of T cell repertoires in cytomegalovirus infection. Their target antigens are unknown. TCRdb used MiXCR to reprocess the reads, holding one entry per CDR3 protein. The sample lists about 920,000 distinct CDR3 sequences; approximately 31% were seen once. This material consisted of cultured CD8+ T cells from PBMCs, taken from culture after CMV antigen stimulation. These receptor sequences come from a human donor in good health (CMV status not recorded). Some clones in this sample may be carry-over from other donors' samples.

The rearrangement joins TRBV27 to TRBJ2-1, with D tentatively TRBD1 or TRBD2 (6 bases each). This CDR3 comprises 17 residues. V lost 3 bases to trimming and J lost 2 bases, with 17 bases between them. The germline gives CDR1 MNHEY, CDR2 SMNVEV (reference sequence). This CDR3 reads CASSFFFSGATYNEQFF. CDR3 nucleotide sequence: TGTGCCAGCAGTTTTTTCTTCTCGGGGGCTACCTACAATGAGCAGTTCTTC.

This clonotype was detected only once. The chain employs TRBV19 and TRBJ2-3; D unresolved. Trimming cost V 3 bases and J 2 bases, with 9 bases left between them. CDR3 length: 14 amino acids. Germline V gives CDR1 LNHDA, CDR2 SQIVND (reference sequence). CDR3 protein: CASSMRADTDTQYF. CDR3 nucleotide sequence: TGTGCCAGTAGTATGCGAGCCGACACAGATACGCAGTATTTT. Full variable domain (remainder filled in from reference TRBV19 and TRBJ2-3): DGGITQSPKYLFRKEGQNVTLSCEQNLNHDAMYWYRQDPGQGLRLIYYSQIVNDFQKGDIAEGYSVSREKKESFPLTVTSAQKNPTAFYLCASSMRADTDTQYFGPGTRLTVL.

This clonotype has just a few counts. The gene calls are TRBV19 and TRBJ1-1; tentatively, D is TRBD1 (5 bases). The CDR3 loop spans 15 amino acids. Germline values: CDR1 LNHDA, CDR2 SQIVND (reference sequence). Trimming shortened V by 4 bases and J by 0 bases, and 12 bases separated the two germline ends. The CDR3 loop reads CASSKGDSLNTEAFF. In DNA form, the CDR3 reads TGTGCCAGTAGTAAGGGTGACAGTTTGAACACTGAAGCTTTCTTT.

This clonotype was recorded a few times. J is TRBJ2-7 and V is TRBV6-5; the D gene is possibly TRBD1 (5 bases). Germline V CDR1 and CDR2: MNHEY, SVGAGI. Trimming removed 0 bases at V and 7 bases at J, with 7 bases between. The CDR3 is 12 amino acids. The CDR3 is CASSYSPGEQYF. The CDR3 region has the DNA TGTGCCAGCAGTTACTCTCCAGGGGAGCAGTACTTC.

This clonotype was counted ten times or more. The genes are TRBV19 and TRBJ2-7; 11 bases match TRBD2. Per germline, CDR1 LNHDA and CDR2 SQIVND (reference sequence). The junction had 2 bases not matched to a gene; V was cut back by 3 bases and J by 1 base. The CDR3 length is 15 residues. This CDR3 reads CASSIGTSGSYEQYF. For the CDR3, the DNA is TGTGCCAGTAGTATCGGGACTAGCGGTTCCTACGAGCAGTACTTC.

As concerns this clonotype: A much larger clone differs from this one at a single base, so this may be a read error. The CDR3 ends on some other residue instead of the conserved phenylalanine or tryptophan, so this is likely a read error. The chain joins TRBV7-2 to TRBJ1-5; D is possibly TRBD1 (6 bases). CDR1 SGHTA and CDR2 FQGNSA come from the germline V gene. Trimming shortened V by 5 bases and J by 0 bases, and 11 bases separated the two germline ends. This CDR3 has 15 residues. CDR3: CASSPQGYSNQPQHC. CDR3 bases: TGTGCCAGCAGCCCACAGGGTTATAGCAATCAGCCCCAGCATTGT.

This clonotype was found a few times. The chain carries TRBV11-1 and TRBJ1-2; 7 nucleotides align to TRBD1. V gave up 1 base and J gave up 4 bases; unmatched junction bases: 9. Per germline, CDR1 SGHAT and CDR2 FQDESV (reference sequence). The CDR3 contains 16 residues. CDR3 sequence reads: CASSLENRGAGYGYTF. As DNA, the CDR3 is TGTGCCAGCAGCTTAGAGAACAGGGGCGCCGGCTATGGCTACACCTTC.

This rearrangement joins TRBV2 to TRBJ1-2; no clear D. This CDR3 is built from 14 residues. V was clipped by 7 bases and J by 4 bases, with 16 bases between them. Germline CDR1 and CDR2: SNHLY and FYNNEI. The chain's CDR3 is CASTPMVSIYGYTF. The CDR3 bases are TGTGCCAGCACCCCGATGGTCAGTATCTATGGCTACACCTTC.

The CDR3 reads CASSEGVGTNKQFF. DNA for the CDR3: TGTGCCAGCAGTGAAGGGGTAGGGACAAATAAGCAGTTCTTC. V is TRBV2 and J is TRBJ2-1; possible D gene TRBD1, 6 bases. The V gene lost 1 base and the J gene lost 11 bases, with 15 bases spanning the gap. Germline V gene sequence: CDR1 SNHLY, CDR2 FYNNEI. This CDR3 comprises 14 residues.

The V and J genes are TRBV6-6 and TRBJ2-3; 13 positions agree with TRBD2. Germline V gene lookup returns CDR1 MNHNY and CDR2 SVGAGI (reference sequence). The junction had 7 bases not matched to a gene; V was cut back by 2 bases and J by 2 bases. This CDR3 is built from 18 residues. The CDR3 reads CASSYATSGGTPTDTQYF. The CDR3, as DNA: TGTGCCAGCAGTTACGCGACTAGCGGGGGGACTCCCACAGATACGCAGTATTTT.

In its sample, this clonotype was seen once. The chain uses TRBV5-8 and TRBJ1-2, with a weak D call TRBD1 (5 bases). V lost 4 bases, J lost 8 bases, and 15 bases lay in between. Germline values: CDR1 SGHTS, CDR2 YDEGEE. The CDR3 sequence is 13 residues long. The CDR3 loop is CASSLQGDWGYTF. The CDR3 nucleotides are TGTGCCAGCAGCCTCCAGGGCGATTGGGGCTACACCTTC.

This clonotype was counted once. The CDR3 loop reads CATSIQGDQPQHF. The CDR3 nucleotides read TGTGCCACCAGCATCCAGGGCGATCAGCCCCAGCATTTT. V is TRBV15 and J is TRBJ1-5; D may be TRBD1 (5 bases). Germline V gene data show CDR1 as LNHNV and CDR2 as YYDKDF (reference sequence). Between the trimmed V and J ends, which lost 4 bases and 5 bases, there was a span of 9 bases. The CDR3 loop spans 13 amino acids. Based on the CDR3 plus reference TRBV15 and TRBJ1-5, the full variable domain is DAMVIQNPRYQVTQFGKPVTLSCSQTLNHNVMYWYQQKSSQAPKLLFHYYDKDFNNEADTPDNFQSRRPNTSFCFLDIRSPGLGDTAMYLCATSIQGDQPQHFGDGTRLSIL.

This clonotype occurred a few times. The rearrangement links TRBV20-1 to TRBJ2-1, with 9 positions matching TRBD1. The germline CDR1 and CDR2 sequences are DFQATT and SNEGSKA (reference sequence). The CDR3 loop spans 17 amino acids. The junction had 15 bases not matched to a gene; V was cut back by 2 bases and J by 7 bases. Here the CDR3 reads CSARSSLKDRGRNEQFF. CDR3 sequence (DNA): TGCAGTGCTAGAAGCTCCCTCAAGGACAGGGGAAGGAATGAGCAGTTCTTC.

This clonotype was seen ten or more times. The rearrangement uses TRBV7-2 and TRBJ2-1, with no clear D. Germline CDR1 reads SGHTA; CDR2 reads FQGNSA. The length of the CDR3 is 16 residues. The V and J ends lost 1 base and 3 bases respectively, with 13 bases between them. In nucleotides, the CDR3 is TGTGCCAGCAGCTTAGTAGTACGGGTAGGCTACAATGAGCAGTTCTTC. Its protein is CASSLVVRVGYNEQFF.

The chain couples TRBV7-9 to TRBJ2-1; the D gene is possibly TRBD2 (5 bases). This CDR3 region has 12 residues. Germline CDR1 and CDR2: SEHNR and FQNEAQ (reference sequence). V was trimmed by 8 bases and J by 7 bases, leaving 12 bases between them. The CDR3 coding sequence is TGTGCCAGCTCCGACGGGGTAAATGAGCAGTTCTTC. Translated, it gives CASSDGVNEQFF.

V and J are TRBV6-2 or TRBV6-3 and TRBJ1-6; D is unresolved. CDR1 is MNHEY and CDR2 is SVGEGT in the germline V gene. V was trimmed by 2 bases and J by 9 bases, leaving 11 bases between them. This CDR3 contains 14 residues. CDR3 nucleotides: TGTGCCAGCAGTTACCCGCAGTCGGGTTCACCCCTCCACTTT. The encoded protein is CASSYPQSGSPLHF.

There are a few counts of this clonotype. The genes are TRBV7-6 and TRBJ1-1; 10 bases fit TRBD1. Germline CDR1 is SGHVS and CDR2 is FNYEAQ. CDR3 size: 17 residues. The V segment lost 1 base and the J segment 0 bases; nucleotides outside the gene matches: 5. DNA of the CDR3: TGTGCCAGCAGCTTAGGATCGGGACAGGGGTTGAACACTGAAGCTTTCTTT. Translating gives CASSLGSGQGLNTEAFF. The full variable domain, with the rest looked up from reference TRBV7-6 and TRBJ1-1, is GAGVSQSPRYKVTKRGQDVALRCDPISGHVSLYWYRQALGQGPEFLTYFNYEAQQDKSGLPNDRFSAERPEGSISTLTIQRTEQRDSAMYRCASSLGSGQGLNTEAFFGQGTRLTVV.

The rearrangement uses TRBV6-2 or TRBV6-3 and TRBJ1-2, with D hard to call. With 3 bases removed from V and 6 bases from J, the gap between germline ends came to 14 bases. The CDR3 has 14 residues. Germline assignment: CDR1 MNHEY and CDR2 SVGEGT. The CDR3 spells CASSYVPTGNGYTF. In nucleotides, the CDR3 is TGTGCCAGCAGTTATGTCCCGACTGGGAATGGCTACACCTTC.